Following are 15 T cell receptor beta chains from one sample sequenced in a study of cytomegalovirus exposure and HLA in healthy donors. The study ran its PCR with 60 Vbeta and 13 Jbeta primers. Clones were read by immunoSEQ multiplex PCR, and TCRdb kept only the in-frame ones, dropping some. Of 150,000 to 200,000 clones listed, around 80% are singletons. Sequenced input: PBMCs. These receptors originate from a woman in her fifties or sixties in good health and CMV-seronegative.

The chain links TRBV7-9 to TRBJ1-6; 7 bases are shared with TRBD1. V dropped 5 bases and J dropped 7; count of bases not matched to a gene: 5. Germline V gene sequence: CDR1 SEHNR, CDR2 FQNEAQ (reference sequence). The CDR3 is 14 residues long. Written as DNA, the CDR3 is TGTGCCAGCAGCCTTGGGACAGCAAATTCACCCCTCCACTTT. Residues: CASSLGTANSPLHF.

This rearrangement joins TRBV7-8 to TRBJ1-1; TRBD1 is a possible D gene (5 bases). Germline CDR1 SGHVS, CDR2 FQNEAQ. The CDR3 totals 13 residues. V lost 5 bases to trimming and J lost 2 bases, with 9 bases between them. The CDR3 protein is CASSRDYNTEAFF. The CDR3, as DNA: TGTGCCAGCAGCCGGGACTATAACACTGAAGCTTTCTTT.

The sample holds a few counts of this clone. The V and J genes are TRBV4-1 and TRBJ1-1, with TRBD1 matching 8 bases. CDR3 length: 16 amino acids. The germline gives CDR1 MGHRA, CDR2 YSYEKL. Trimming cost V 0 bases and J 7 bases; bases outside gene matches: 10. DNA for the CDR3: TGCGCCAGCAGCCAAGAACGCCAGGGGGCGCTGAGTGAAGCTTTCTTT. It encodes CASSQERQGALSEAFF.

J is TRBJ1-1 and V is TRBV19; D is unresolved. The CDR3 loop spans 13 amino acids. Between the trimmed V and J ends, which lost 0 bases and 11 bases, there was a span of 13 bases. Germline V lookup: CDR1 LNHDA, CDR2 SQIVND (reference sequence). CDR3 bases: TGTGCCAGTAGTATAGATGGTTCCGTCGAGGCTTTCTTT. Encoded protein: CASSIDGSVEAFF.

The sample holds a few counts of this clone. This CDR3 is also generated by other DNA sequences in the sample. The rearrangement links TRBV29-1 to TRBJ1-1, with 10 bases lining up with TRBD1. The CDR3 sequence is 14 residues long. V was pared by 4 bases and J by 1 base, with 3 bases of the junction left unmatched. Germline values: CDR1 SQVTM, CDR2 ANQGSEA. In nucleotides, the CDR3 is TGCAGCGTTGGAGGACAGGGGGGGAACACTGAAGCTTTCTTT. As protein: CSVGGQGGNTEAFF. Using reference TRBV29-1 and TRBJ1-1 for the parts outside the CDR3, the full variable domain is SAVISQKPSRDICQRGTSLTIQCQVDSQVTMMFWYRQQPGQSLTLIATANQGSEATYESGFVIDKFPISRPNLTFSTLTVSNMSPEDSSIYLCSVGGQGGNTEAFFGQGTRLTVV.

The CDR3, as DNA: TGTGCCAGCAGGCCCGGGACAGGGGTCGTCACTGAAGCTTTCTTT. Protein: CASRPGTGVVTEAFF. The rearrangement joins TRBV2 to TRBJ1-1; 10 nucleotides align to TRBD1. Losses at the gene ends were 6 bases for V and 4 bases for J; bases not matched to a gene: 8. This CDR3 spans 15 amino acids. Germline values: CDR1 SNHLY, CDR2 FYNNEI.

This clone has only one observation. The genes are TRBV5-6 and TRBJ2-5; D is possibly TRBD2 (7 bases). Germline CDR1 SGHDT, CDR2 YYEEEE. The length of the CDR3 is 17 residues. The germline V and J ends were trimmed by 0 bases and 1 base, with 16 bases remaining between them. The CDR3 region has the DNA TGTGCCAGCAGCTTGGATGGGGGGGCCCTCCCCCAAGAGACCCAGTACTTC. As protein: CASSLDGGALPQETQYF. The whole variable domain, remainder taken from reference TRBV5-6 and TRBJ2-5, is DAGVTQSPTHLIKTRGQQVTLRCSPKSGHDTVSWYQQALGQGPQFIFQYYEEEERQRGNFPDRFSGHQFPNYSSELNVNALLLGDSALYLCASSLDGGALPQETQYFGPGTRLLVL.

The chain joins TRBV10-3 to TRBJ2-4, with TRBD1 as a possible D gene (5 bases). The length of the CDR3 is 14 residues. Per the germline V gene, CDR1 is ENHRY and CDR2 is SYGVKD. With 10 bases removed from V and 0 bases from J, the gap between germline ends came to 13 bases. DNA of the CDR3: TGTGCCACCACCCCCACAGGAGCCAAAAACATTCAGTACTTC. This codes for CATTPTGAKNIQYF.

The J gene is TRBJ2-4, the V gene TRBV29-1; 9 bases line up with TRBD1. V gave up 6 bases and J gave up 0 bases; unmatched junction bases: 9. CDR3 length: 16 amino acids. Looked up from germline, CDR1 is SQVTM and CDR2 is ANQGSEA. As DNA, the CDR3 is TGCAGCGTGGGGACAGGGCCCTCCCTAGCCAAAAACATTCAGTACTTC. This sequence encodes CSVGTGPSLAKNIQYF. Drawing the rest from reference TRBV29-1 and TRBJ2-4, the complete variable domain is SAVISQKPSRDICQRGTSLTIQCQVDSQVTMMFWYRQQPGQSLTLIATANQGSEATYESGFVIDKFPISRPNLTFSTLTVSNMSPEDSSIYLCSVGTGPSLAKNIQYFGAGTRLSVL.

The chain combines TRBV28 with TRBJ1-2; D may be TRBD1 (6 bases). CDR1 and CDR2 from the germline V gene are MDHEN and SYDVKM. V lost 5 bases and J 1 base, leaving 14 bases between the germline ends. The length of the CDR3 is 15 residues. DNA of the CDR3: TGTGCCAGCAGTCCCTCAGGGGCCTTTAACTATGGCTACACCTTC. Translated, it gives CASSPSGAFNYGYTF.

The chain couples TRBV27 to TRBJ1-1, with TRBD1 matching 7 bases. Germline trimming cut 7 bases from V and 3 bases from J; bases unmatched to any gene: 14. CDR1 and CDR2 (germline): MNHEY, SMNVEV (reference sequence). The CDR3 has 16 amino acids. The CDR3 nucleotides are TGTGCCAGCATCTCCCGACAGGGTCGGCGGGACACTGAAGCTTTCTTT. It specifies CASISRQGRRDTEAFF.

The chain is built from TRBV29-1 and TRBJ2-7, with 7 bases fitting TRBD2. Trimming removed 3 bases from V and 0 bases from J; junction bases left unmatched: 11. This CDR3 comprises 16 residues. CDR1 is SQVTM, CDR2 ANQGSEA, per germline. The CDR3, as DNA: TGCAGCGTTGAGGGACTTAGCGGGCATTCCTCCTACGAGCAGTACTTC. Translated: CSVEGLSGHSSYEQYF.

The chain uses TRBV7-9 and TRBJ2-7; tentatively, D is TRBD2 (6 bases). Trimming left V 5 bases short and J 1 base short, with 12 bases between. CDR3 size: 14 residues. The germline CDR1 and CDR2 sequences are SEHNR and FQNEAQ (reference sequence). CDR3 in amino acids: CASSPMGGSYEQYF. CDR3 sequence (DNA): TGTGCCAGCAGCCCCATGGGAGGATCCTACGAGCAGTACTTC.

The rearrangement uses TRBV7-8 and TRBJ1-5, with a tentative D call TRBD1 (5 bases). Between the trimmed V and J ends, which lost 2 bases and 4 bases, there was a span of 6 bases. Per germline, CDR1 SGHVS and CDR2 FQNEAQ. The CDR3 totals 13 residues. CDR3 region: CASSLRTNQPQHF. The CDR3 coding sequence is TGTGCCAGCAGCTTACGGACAAATCAGCCCCAGCATTTT.

V is TRBV27 and J is TRBJ2-2; perhaps TRBD1 as D (6 bases). The CDR3 runs 17 residues. V lost 2 bases to trimming and J lost 5 bases, with 18 bases between them. Germline values: CDR1 MNHEY, CDR2 SMNVEV (reference sequence). CDR3 loop: CASSLRWQGRSTGELFF. The CDR3 nucleotides are TGTGCCAGCAGTTTACGGTGGCAGGGGCGATCGACCGGGGAGCTGTTTTTT.